The rows below give T cell receptor beta chains drawn from one sample of a study of cytomegalovirus exposure and HLA in healthy donors. Using immunoSEQ multiplex PCR, the repertoire was profiled, and TCRdb retains in-frame clones only, with some absent. The sample carries some 120,000 clones, around 64% recorded once. Sequencing was done on a sample of PBMCs. These receptors originate from a young woman in good health and CMV-seronegative. Both conserved end residues are part of each CDR3. Fields, in order: D gene, J gene, V gene, clone size, CDR3 DNA, CDR3 protein. A D gene is named only where the DNA matches it firmly. Clone size is stated in some rows and not others, as once, few, many or a class when expanded.

D: TRBD1; J: TRBJ2-5; V: TRBV6-6; size: NA; DNA: TGTGCCAGCAGCTCCACCCCCGGGACAGCACAAGAGACCCAGTACTTC; CDR3: CASSSTPGTAQETQYF
D: NA; J: TRBJ1-1; V: TRBV5-1; size: few; DNA: TGCGCCAGCAGCTTGAACAGGGCCACTGAAGCTTTCTTT; CDR3: CASSLNRATEAFF
D: NA; J: TRBJ2-3; V: TRBV7-3; size: NA; DNA: TGTGCCAGCAGGCCGCAGGGCACAGATACGCAGTATTTT; CDR3: CASRPQGTDTQYF
D: NA; J: TRBJ2-1; V: TRBV11-2; size: NA; DNA: TGTGCCAGCAGCTCACCCCGGCGGATCCACAATGAGCAGTTCTTC; CDR3: CASSSPRRIHNEQFF
D: NA; J: TRBJ2-1; V: TRBV5-1; size: NA; DNA: TGCGCCAGCAGCATCGGACAGAGCTCCTACAATGAGCAGTTCTTC; CDR3: CASSIGQSSYNEQFF
D: TRBD2; J: TRBJ2-5; V: TRBV30; size: NA; DNA: TGTGCCTGGAGTGTCGGGGGGTCCAGTGAGACCCAGTACTTC; CDR3: CAWSVGGSSETQYF
D: TRBD1; J: TRBJ1-2; V: TRBV2; size: NA; DNA: TGTGCCAGCAGTGAGGGCAGGGGGACGCTAGGCTATGGCTACACCTTC; CDR3: CASSEGRGTLGYGYTF
D: TRBD2; J: TRBJ2-7; V: TRBV5-6; size: NA; DNA: TGTGCCAGCAGCCCCGGACTAGCCAGTATCGAGCAGTACTTC; CDR3: CASSPGLASIEQYF
D: TRBD1; J: TRBJ1-1; V: TRBV20-1; size: NA; DNA: TGCAGTGCTTTCCGGGACAGTGAAGCTTTCTTT; CDR3: CSAFRDSEAFF
D: TRBD1; J: TRBJ2-7; V: TRBV6-5; size: NA; DNA: TGTGCCAGCGCAACGGGACAGGGGCTCCTCGAGCAGTACTTC; CDR3: CASATGQGLLEQYF
D: NA; J: TRBJ2-3; V: TRBV7-8; size: NA; DNA: TGTGCCAGCAGCTTAGATAGGGGTGGCACAGATACGCAGTATTTT; CDR3: CASSLDRGGTDTQYF
D: TRBD1; J: TRBJ1-4; V: TRBV9; size: few; DNA: TGTGCCAGCAGCCTGGACAGGGCGGGGGAAAAACTGTTTTTT; CDR3: CASSLDRAGEKLFF
D: NA; J: TRBJ2-3; V: TRBV5-6; size: few; DNA: TGTGCCAGCAGCTTGGCTGGGTCAGCGGCCTACACAGATACGCAGTATTTT; CDR3: CASSLAGSAAYTDTQYF
D: TRBD2; J: TRBJ2-7; V: TRBV6-1; size: NA; DNA: TGTGCCAGCAGTGTACTAGCGGGAGTCTACGAGCAGTACTTC; CDR3: CASSVLAGVYEQYF
D: NA; J: TRBJ1-2; V: TRBV6-6; size: few; DNA: TGTGCCAGCAGTTACTCGAGGGAGCGGGGTTCTGGCTACACCTTC; CDR3: CASSYSRERGSGYTF
D: NA; J: TRBJ2-7; V: TRBV9; size: NA; DNA: TGTGCCAGCAGCGTCAACAGGGAAACCTACGAGCAGTACTTC; CDR3: CASSVNRETYEQYF
D: TRBD1; J: TRBJ1-6; V: TRBV5-1; size: NA; DNA: TGCGCCAGCAGCTTGGGGGGACAGGGGCGTTCACCCCTCCACTTT; CDR3: CASSLGGQGRSPLHF
D: TRBD1; J: TRBJ1-5; V: TRBV18; size: NA; DNA: TGTGCCAGCTCACGGGACAGGGGGCACGGTCAGCCCCAGCATTTT; CDR3: CASSRDRGHGQPQHF
D: NA; J: TRBJ1-1; V: TRBV6-5; size: few; DNA: TGTGCCAGCAGTTACGAGGTCTACACTGAAGCTTTCTTT; CDR3: CASSYEVYTEAFF
D: TRBD2; J: TRBJ2-7; V: TRBV27; size: NA; DNA: TGTGCCACCCGGACTAGCGGGAACTACGAGCAGTACTTC; CDR3: CATRTSGNYEQYF
D: TRBD1; J: TRBJ2-2; V: TRBV6-1; size: NA; DNA: TGTGCCAGCAGCGGGACAGGGAACACCGGGGAGCTGTTTTTT; CDR3: CASSGTGNTGELFF
D: TRBD1; J: TRBJ1-5; V: TRBV19; size: once; DNA: TGTGCCAGTAGTATGGGGACAGGGGGCCCGCAGCCCCAGCATTTT; CDR3: CASSMGTGGPQPQHF
D: NA; J: TRBJ1-1; V: TRBV18; size: NA; DNA: TGTGCCAGCTCACCACCGAGCGGAGGGACTGAAGCTTTCTTT; CDR3: CASSPPSGGTEAFF
D: TRBD2; J: TRBJ2-3; V: TRBV9; size: NA; DNA: TGTGCCAGCAGCGTCCGAGCGGGAGGGCCGTCGGATACGCAGTATTTT; CDR3: CASSVRAGGPSDTQYF
D: TRBD2; J: TRBJ2-1; V: TRBV9; size: NA; DNA: TGTGCCAGCAGCGTCAGCGGGGCCTCCTACAATGAGCAGTTCTTC; CDR3: CASSVSGASYNEQFF
D: TRBD1; J: TRBJ2-1; V: TRBV7-8; size: NA; DNA: TGTGCCAGCAGCCCCCGACAGGGTTTATTTTTGAATGAGCAGTTCTTC; CDR3: CASSPRQGLFLNEQFF
D: TRBD2; J: TRBJ2-1; V: TRBV25-1; size: once; DNA: TGTGCCAGCAGTGAGAGGACTAGCGGGAGGATTTATGAGCAGTTCTTC; CDR3: CASSERTSGRIYEQFF
D: TRBD2; J: TRBJ2-7; V: TRBV18; size: NA; DNA: TGTGCCAGCTCACCAGAAGGACTAGCGGACTACGAGCAGTACTTC; CDR3: CASSPEGLADYEQYF
D: TRBD2; J: TRBJ2-1; V: TRBV27; size: NA; DNA: TGTGCCAGCAGTTTATGGGGACTAGCCGGGAGCTCCTACAATGAGCAGTTCTTC; CDR3: CASSLWGLAGSSYNEQFF